This T cell receptor (beta chain) was sequenced for a study of early T cells in non-severe SARS-CoV-2 infection. Many counts were recorded for this clonotype. V gave up 8 bases and J gave up 6 bases; unmatched junction bases: 3. The CDR3 consists of 13 residues. The germline CDR1 and CDR2 sequences are MNHNS and SASEGT. The protocol attached unique molecular identifiers to individual cDNA molecules. TCRdb re-analysed the 5' RACE reads in MiXCR, keeping a single row per CDR3 protein. Here the sample spans about 42,000 distinct CDR3 sequences, less than 8.5% being singletons. This sequence originates from an adult who was a healthcare worker with PCR-confirmed SARS-CoV-2 infection or an uninfected control (not recorded which). Sequenced input: whole blood. V usage is TRBV6-1 and J usage is TRBJ2-1; 11 positions match TRBD1. The CDR3 coding sequence is TGTGCCAGCTGTGGGACAGGGGGCAATGAGCAGTTCTTC. Translation: CASCGTGGNEQFF.